This T cell receptor beta chain was observed in a study of blood T cell repertoires in COVID-19. Study at large: From T cells, B-cell-depleted T cells, or PBMCs came the material, which was cDNA or gDNA.

Source study methods: Amplification of reference gene primers provided the estimated nucleated cell counts. Using immunoSEQ multiplex PCR, the repertoire was profiled, and TCRdb retains in-frame clones only, with some absent. V and J calls and clone size are given by that table; D and trimming were obtained from the DNA. The sample has 35,000 to 45,000 clones, roughly 88% seen once; the top ten hold about 31%. For this clone: The junction departs from germline at one end; a sequencing error may be responsible.

Sample: peripheral blood. The receptor comes from a man in his 70s with active COVID-19.

As DNA, the CDR3 is TGTGCTAGCAGCCCCCAGGGCCAGAGTTATAATGAGCAGTTCTTC. Translation: CASSPQGQSYNEQFF. This chain joins TRBV7-7 and TRBJ2-1; D possibly corresponds to TRBD1 (5 bases). This CDR3 has 15 amino acids. CDR1 is SSHAT and CDR2 is FNYEAQ in the germline V gene (reference sequence).